This T cell receptor beta chain was identified in a study of shared clonotypes between healthy human individuals. Study-level results: Shared across a few donors were around 4.7% of the naive CD4 clonotypes.

CD45RO negativity and positive selection for CCR7 defined naive CD8 cells, a population that excluded terminally differentiated effector memory CD45RA+ cells. The DNA input per sorted-subset replicate PCR was 150 to 200 ng, corresponding to some 30,000 T cell genomes. Libraries were prepared by immunoSEQ multiplex PCR; TCRdb keeps only in-frame clonotypes and omits some of them. The table has 450,000 to 700,000 clones, nearly 97% seen once. About this clone: Its target is unknown.

CDR3 length: 16 residues. V gave up 2 bases and J gave up 7 bases; unmatched junction bases: 14. CDR1 and CDR2 from the germline V gene are MNHNY and SVGAGI (reference sequence). The sequencing sample was made of naive CD8+ T cells sorted from blood. This clonotype was obtained from a woman aged 25 to 39 in good health. This sequence joins TRBV6-6 and TRBJ2-7; 7 bases align to TRBD1. For the CDR3, the DNA is TGTGCCAGCAGTTACCCTCCTGAGACAGGGATAAGGGAGCAGTACTTC. Translation gives CASSYPPETGIREQYF.